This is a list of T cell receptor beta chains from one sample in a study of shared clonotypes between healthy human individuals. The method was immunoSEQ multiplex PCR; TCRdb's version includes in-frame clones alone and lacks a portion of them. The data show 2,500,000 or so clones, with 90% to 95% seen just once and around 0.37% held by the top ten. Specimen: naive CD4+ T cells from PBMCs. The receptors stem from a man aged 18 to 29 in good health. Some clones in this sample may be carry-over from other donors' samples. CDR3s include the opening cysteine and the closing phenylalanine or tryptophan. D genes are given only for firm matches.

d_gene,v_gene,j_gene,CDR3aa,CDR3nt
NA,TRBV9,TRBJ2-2,CASSVQGRGTGELFF,TGTGCCAGCAGCGTCCAGGGTCGTGGCACCGGGGAGCTGTTTTTT
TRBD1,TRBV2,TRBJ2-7,CASSDQGARYEQYF,TGTGCCAGCAGTGACCAGGGGGCGAGGTACGAGCAGTACTTC
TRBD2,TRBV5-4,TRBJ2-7,CASSPSTSGRAYEQYF,TGTGCCAGCAGCCCTTCGACTAGCGGGAGGGCCTACGAGCAGTACTTC
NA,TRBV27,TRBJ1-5,CASSSGTTDKPQHF,TGTGCCAGCAGTTCGGGGACAACTGACAAGCCCCAGCATTTT
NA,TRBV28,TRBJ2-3,CASSLGSLSTDTQYF,TGTGCCAGCAGTTTAGGGTCTTTAAGCACAGATACGCAGTATTTT
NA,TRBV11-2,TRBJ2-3,CASSLRRPGADTQYF,TGTGCCAGCAGCTTGCGGCGGCCGGGGGCAGATACGCAGTATTTT
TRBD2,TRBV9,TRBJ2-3,CASTRTSGTDTQYF,TGTGCCAGCACCCGGACTAGCGGCACAGATACGCAGTATTTT
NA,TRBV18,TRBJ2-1,CASSPNHGYNEQFF,TGTGCCAGCTCACCGAATCATGGTTACAATGAGCAGTTCTTC
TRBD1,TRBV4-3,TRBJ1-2,CASSPTGGDYGYTF,TGCGCCAGCAGCCCCACAGGGGGCGACTATGGCTACACCTTC
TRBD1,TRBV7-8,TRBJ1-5,CASSPRRDRDSQPQHF,TGTGCCAGCAGCCCTCGCAGGGACAGGGACAGTCAGCCCCAGCATTTT
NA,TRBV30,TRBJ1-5,CAWSVVTVNQPQHF,TGTGCCTGGAGTGTAGTCACAGTCAATCAGCCCCAGCATTTT
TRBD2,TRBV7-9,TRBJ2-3,CASSLPGTSGSWTDTQYF,TGTGCCAGCAGCTTACCCGGGACTAGCGGGAGTTGGACAGATACGCAGTATTTT
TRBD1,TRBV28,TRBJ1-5,CASSQNRGNQPQHF,TGTGCCAGCAGCCAAAACAGGGGAAATCAGCCCCAGCATTTT
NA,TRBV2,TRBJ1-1,CASSAEVGTEAFF,TGTGCCAGCAGTGCCGAGGTCGGTACTGAAGCTTTCTTT
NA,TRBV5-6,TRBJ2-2,CASTKTGNTGELFF,TGTGCCAGCACCAAGACAGGGAACACCGGGGAGCTGTTTTTT
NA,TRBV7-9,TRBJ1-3,CASSSRGFIIDSGNTIYF,TGTGCCAGCAGCTCACGAGGGTTTATCATTGACTCTGGAAACACCATATATTTT
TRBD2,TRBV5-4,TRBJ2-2,CASSLVGLAGTGELFF,TGTGCCAGCAGCTTGGTGGGACTAGCGGGAACCGGGGAGCTGTTTTTT